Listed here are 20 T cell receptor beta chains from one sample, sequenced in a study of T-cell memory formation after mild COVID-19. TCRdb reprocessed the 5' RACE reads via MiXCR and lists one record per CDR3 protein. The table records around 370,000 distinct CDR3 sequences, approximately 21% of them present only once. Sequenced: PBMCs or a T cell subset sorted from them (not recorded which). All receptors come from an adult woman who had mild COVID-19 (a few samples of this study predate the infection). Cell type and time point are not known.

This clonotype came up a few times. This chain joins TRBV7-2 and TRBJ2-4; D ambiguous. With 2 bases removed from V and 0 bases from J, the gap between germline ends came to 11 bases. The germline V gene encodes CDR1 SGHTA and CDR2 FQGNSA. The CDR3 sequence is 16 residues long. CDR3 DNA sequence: TGTGCCAGCAGCTTAATGGGAACCCTAGCCAAAAACATTCAGTACTTC. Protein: CASSLMGTLAKNIQYF.

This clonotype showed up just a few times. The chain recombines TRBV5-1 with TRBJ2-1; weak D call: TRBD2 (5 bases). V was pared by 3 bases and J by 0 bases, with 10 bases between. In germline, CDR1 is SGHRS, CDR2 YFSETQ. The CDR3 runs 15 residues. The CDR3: CASSSEAGSYNEQFF. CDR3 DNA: TGCGCCAGCAGCTCAGAGGCGGGCTCCTACAATGAGCAGTTCTTC.

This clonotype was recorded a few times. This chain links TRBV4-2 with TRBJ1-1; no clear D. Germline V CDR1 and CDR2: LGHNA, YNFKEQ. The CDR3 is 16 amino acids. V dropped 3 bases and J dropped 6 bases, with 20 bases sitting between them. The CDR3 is CASSQSGGSQSAEAFF. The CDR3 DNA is TGTGCCAGCAGCCAGTCTGGTGGGTCCCAAAGCGCTGAAGCTTTCTTT.

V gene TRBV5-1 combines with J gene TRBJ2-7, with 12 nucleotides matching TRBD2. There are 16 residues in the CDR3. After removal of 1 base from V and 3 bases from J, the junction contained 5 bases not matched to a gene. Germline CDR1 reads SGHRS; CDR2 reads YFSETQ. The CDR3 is CASSLPGLAGSYEQYF. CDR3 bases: TGCGCCAGCAGCTTGCCCGGACTAGCGGGGAGCTACGAGCAGTACTTC.

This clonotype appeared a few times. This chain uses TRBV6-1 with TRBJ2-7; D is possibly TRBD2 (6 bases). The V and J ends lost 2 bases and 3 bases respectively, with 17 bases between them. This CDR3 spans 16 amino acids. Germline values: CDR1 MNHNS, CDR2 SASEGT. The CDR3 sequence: CASSEFAREGIYEQYF. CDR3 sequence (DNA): TGTGCCAGCAGTGAATTCGCGCGGGAAGGTATCTACGAGCAGTACTTC.

CDR3 protein: CASRPRPSGQNYGYTF. In DNA form, the CDR3 reads TGTGCCAGCAGGCCCCGCCCCTCTGGACAGAACTATGGCTACACCTTC. The genes are TRBV5-4 and TRBJ1-2; D possibly corresponds to TRBD1 (6 bases). V lost 5 bases and J lost 2, with 19 bases in between. The CDR3 is 16 residues long. The germline gives CDR1 SGHNT, CDR2 YYREEE (reference sequence).

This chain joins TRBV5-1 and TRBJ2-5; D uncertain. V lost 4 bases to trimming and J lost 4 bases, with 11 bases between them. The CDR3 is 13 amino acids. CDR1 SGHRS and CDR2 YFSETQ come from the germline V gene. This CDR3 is CASSQRFGETQYF. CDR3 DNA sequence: TGCGCCAGCAGCCAGCGATTTGGAGAGACCCAGTACTTC.

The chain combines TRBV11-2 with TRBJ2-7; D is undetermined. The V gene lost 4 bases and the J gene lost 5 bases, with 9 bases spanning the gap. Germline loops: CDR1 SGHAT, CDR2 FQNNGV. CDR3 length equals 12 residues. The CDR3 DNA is TGTGCCAGCAGCTCCACGTCCCACGAGCAGTACTTC. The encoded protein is CASSSTSHEQYF. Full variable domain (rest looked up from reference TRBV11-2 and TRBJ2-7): EAGVAQSPRYKIIEKRQSVAFWCNPISGHATLYWYQQILGQGPKLLIQFQNNGVVDDSQLPKDRFSAERLKGVDSTLKIQPAKLEDSAVYLCASSSTSHEQYFGPGTRLTVT.

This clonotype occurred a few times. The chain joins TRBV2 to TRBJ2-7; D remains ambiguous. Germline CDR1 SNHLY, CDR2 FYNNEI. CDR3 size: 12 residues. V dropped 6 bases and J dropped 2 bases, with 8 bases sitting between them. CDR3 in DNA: TGTGCCAGCAGGAGCGACACCTACGAGCAGTACTTC. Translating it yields CASRSDTYEQYF.

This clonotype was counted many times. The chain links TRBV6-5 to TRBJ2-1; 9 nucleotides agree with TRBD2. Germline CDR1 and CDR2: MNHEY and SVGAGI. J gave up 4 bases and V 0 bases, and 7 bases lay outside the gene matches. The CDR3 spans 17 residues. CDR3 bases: TGTGCCAGCAGTTACTCGACGACTAGCGGAAAATACAATGAGCAGTTCTTC. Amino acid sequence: CASSYSTTSGKYNEQFF.

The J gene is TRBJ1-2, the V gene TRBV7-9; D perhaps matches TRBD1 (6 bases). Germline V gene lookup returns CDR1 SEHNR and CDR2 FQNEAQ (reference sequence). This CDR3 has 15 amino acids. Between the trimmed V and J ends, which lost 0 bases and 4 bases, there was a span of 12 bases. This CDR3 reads CASSLAAGEGYGYTF. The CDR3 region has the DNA TGTGCCAGCAGCTTAGCTGCAGGGGAAGGCTATGGCTACACCTTC.

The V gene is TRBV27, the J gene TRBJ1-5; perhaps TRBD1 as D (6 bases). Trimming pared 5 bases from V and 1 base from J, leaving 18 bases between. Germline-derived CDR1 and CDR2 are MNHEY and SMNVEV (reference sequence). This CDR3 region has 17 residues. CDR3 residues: CASSPIWGDTSNQPQHF. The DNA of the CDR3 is TGTGCCAGCAGTCCAATCTGGGGGGACACAAGCAATCAGCCCCAGCATTTT.

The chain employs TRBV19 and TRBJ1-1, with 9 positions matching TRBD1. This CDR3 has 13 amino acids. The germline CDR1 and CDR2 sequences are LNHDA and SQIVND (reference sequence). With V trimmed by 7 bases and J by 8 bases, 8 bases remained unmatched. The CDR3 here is CASMTGGGLEAFF. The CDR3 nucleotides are TGTGCCAGTATGACAGGGGGTGGGTTAGAAGCTTTCTTT.

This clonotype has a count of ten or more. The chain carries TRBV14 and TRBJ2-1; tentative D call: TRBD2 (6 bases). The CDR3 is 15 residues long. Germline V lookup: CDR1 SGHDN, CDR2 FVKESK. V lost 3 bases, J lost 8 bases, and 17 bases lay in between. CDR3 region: CASSHLGGFGDEQFF. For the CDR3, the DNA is TGTGCCAGCAGCCACTTGGGGGGTTTCGGAGATGAGCAGTTCTTC.

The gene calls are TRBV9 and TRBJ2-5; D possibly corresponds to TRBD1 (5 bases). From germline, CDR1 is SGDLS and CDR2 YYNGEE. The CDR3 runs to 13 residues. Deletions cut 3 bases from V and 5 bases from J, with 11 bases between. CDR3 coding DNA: TGTGCCAGCAGCGGGCCAGGGTGGGAGACCCAGTACTTC. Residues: CASSGPGWETQYF. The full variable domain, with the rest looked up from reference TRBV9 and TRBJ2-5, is DSGVTQTPKHLITATGQRVTLRCSPRSGDLSVYWYQQSLDQGLQFLIQYYNGEERAKGNILERFSAQQFPDLHSELNLSSLELGDSALYFCASSGPGWETQYFGPGTRLLVL.

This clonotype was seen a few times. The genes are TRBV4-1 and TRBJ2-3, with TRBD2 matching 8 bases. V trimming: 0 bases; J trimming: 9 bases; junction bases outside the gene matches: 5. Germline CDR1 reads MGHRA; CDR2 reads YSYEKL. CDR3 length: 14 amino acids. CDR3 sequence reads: CASSQDGGAKTQYF. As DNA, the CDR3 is TGCGCCAGCAGCCAAGACGGGGGGGCCAAAACGCAGTATTTT.

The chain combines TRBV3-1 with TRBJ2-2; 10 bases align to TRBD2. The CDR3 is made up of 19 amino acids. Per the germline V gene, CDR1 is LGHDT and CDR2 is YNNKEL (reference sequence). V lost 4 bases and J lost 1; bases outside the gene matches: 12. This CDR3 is CASSRRVLAGDKNTGELFF. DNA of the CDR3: TGTGCCAGCAGCCGGAGAGTCCTAGCGGGGGACAAGAACACCGGGGAGCTGTTTTTT.

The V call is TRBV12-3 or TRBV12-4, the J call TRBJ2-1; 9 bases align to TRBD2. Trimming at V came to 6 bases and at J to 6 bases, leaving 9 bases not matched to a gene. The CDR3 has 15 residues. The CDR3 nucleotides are TGTGCCAGCAGGACTCTAGCGGGATTGAGCAATGAGCAGTTCTTC. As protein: CASRTLAGLSNEQFF.

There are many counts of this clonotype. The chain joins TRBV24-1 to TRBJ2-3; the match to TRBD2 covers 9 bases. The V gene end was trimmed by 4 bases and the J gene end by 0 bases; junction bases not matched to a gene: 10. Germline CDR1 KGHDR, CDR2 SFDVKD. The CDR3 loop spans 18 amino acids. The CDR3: CATSDRRLADSSTDTQYF. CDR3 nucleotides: TGTGCCACCAGTGACCGTAGACTAGCGGACTCTAGCACAGATACGCAGTATTTT.

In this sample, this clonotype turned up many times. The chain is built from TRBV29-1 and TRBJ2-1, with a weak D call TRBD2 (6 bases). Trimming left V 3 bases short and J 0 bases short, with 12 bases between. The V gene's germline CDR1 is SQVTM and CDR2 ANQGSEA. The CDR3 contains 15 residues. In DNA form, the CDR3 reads TGCAGCGTTGAGCTAGCGATGAGCTCCTACAATGAGCAGTTCTTC. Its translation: CSVELAMSSYNEQFF.